Ten or more counts support the clone carrying this T cell receptor (beta chain). This sample is drawn from a study of T-cell reconstitution after alpha-beta-depleted transplantation in children. Preparing the TCRbeta library involved the use of unique molecular identifiers. A single record per CDR3 protein comes from TCRdb applying MiXCR to the PCR reads. The table includes around 700,000 distinct CDR3 sequences, around 13% detected once. This CDR3 is built from 13 residues. The V and J ends lost 6 bases and 3 bases, in that order; junction bases with no gene match: 1. The V gene's germline CDR1 is MNHNS and CDR2 SASEGT.

This TCR was recovered from a girl under 10 years old with congenital amegakaryocytic thrombocytopenia, due to receive a stem cell transplant. The V gene is TRBV6-1, the J gene TRBJ2-7; TRBD2 aligns across 11 bases. The sequencing here drew on PBMCs, taken before TCRalphabeta/CD19-depleted stem cell transplant. Written as DNA, the CDR3 is TGTGCCAGCAGGACTAGCGGGAACTACGAGCAGTACTTC. Its translation: CASRTSGNYEQYF.